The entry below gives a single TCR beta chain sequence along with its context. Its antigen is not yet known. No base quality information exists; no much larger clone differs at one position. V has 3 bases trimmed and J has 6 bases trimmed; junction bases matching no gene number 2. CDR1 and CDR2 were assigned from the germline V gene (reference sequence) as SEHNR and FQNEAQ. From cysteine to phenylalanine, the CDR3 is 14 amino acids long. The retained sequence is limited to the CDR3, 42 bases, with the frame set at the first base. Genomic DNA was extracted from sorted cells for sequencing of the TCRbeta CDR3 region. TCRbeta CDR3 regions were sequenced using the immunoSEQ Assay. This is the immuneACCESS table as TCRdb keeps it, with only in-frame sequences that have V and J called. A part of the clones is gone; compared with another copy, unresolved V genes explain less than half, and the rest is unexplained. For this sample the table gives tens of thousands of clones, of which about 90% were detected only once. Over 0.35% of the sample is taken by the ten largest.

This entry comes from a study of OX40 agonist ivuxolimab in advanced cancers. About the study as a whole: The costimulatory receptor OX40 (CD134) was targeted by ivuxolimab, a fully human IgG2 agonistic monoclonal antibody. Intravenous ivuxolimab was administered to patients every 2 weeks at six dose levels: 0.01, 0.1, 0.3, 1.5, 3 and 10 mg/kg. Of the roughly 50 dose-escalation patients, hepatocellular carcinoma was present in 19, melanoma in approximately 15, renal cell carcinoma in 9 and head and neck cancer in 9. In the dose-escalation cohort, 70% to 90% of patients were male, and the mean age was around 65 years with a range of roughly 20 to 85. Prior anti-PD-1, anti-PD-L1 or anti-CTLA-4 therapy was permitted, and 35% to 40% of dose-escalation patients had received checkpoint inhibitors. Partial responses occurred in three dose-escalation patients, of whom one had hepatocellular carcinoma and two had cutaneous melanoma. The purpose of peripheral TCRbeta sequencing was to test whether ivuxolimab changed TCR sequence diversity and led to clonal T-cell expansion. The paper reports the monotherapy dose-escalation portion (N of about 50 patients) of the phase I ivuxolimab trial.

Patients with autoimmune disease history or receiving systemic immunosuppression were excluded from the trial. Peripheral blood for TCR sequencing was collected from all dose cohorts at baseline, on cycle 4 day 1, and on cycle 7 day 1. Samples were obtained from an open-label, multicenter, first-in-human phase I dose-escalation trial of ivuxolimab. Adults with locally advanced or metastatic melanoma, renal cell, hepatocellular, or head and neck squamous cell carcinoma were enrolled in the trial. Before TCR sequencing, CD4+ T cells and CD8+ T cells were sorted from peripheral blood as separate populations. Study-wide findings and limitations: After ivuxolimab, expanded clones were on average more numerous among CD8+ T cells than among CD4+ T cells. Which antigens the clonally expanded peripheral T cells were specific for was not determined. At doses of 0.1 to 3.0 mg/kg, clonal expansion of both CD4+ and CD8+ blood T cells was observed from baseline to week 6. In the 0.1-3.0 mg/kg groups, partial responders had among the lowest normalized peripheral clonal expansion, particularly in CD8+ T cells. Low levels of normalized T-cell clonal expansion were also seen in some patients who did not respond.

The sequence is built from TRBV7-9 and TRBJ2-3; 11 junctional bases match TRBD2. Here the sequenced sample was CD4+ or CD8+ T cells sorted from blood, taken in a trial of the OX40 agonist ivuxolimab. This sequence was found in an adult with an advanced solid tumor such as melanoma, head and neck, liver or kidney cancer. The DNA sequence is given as TGTGCCAGCAGCTTTAGCGGGGGGGCGGATACGCAGTATTTT. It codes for CASSFSGGADTQYF.